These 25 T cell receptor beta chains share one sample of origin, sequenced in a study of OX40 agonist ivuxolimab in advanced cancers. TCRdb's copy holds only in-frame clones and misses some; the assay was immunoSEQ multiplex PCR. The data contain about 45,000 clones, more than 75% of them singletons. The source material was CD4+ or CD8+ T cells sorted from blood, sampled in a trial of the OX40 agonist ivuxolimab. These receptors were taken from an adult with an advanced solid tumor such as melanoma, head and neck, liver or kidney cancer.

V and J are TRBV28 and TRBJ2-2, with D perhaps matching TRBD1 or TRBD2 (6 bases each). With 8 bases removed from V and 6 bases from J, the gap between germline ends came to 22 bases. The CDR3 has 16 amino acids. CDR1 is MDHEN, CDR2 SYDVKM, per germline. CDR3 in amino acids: CASGRVVGGSAGELFF. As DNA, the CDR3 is TGTGCCAGCGGAAGAGTCGTAGGGGGGTCGGCCGGGGAGCTGTTTTTT.

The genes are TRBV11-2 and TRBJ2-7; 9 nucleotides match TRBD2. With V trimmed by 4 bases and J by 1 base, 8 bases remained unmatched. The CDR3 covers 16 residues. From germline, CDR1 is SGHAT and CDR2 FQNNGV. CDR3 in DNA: TGTGCCAGCAGCTCCAGCTCGCTAGCGGGGTCCTACGAGCAGTACTTC. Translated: CASSSSSLAGSYEQYF.

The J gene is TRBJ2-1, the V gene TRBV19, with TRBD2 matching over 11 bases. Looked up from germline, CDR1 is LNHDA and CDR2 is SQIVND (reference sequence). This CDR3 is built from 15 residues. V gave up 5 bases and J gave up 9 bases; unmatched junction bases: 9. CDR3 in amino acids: CASSLLAGVSGEQFF. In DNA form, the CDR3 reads TGTGCCAGTAGTTTACTAGCGGGAGTAAGTGGTGAGCAGTTCTTC.

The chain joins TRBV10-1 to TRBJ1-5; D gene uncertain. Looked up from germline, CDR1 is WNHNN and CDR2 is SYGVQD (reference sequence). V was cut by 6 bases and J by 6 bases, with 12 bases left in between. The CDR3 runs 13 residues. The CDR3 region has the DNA TGCGCCAGCAGGACGTCCGGTTGTCAGCCCCAGCATTTT. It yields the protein CASRTSGCQPQHF.

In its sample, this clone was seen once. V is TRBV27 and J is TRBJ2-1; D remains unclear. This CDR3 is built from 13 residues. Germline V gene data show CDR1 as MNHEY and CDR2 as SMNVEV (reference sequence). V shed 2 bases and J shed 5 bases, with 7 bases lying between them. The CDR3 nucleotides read TGTGCCAGCAGTTTACGGCACAACAATGAGCAGTTCTTC. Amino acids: CASSLRHNNEQFF.

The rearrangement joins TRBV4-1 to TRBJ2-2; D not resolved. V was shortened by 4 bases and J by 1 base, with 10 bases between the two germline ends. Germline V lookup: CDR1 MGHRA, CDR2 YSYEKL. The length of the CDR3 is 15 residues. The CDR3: CASSLWAGNTGELFF. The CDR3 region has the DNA TGCGCCAGCAGCCTATGGGCAGGGAACACCGGGGAGCTGTTTTTT.

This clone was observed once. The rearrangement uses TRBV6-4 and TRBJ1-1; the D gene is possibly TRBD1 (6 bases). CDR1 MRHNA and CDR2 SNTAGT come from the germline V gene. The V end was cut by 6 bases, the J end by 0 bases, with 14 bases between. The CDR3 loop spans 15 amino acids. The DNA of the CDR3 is TGTGCCAGCAGGAAGAGGGACACTCTGAACACTGAAGCTTTCTTT. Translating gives CASRKRDTLNTEAFF.

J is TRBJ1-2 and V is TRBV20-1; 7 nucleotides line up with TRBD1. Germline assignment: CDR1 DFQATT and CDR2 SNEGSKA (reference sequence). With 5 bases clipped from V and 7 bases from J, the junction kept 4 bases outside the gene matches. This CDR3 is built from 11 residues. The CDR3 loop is CSAEGAGGYTF. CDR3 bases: TGCAGTGCTGAGGGGGCGGGTGGCTACACCTTC.

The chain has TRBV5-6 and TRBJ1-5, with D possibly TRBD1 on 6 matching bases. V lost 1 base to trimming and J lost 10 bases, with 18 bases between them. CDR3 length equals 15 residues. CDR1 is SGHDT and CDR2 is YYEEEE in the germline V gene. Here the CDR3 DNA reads TGTGCCAGCAGCTTGAGTTTTAGGGGGTTGCAACCCCAGCATTTT. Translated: CASSLSFRGLQPQHF.

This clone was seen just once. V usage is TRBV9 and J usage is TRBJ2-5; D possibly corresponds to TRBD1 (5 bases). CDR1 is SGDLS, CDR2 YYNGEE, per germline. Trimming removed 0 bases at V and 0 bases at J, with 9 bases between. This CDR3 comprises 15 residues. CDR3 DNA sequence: TGTGCCAGCAGCGTAGAAGGCAGGGACCAAGAGACCCAGTACTTC. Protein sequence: CASSVEGRDQETQYF.

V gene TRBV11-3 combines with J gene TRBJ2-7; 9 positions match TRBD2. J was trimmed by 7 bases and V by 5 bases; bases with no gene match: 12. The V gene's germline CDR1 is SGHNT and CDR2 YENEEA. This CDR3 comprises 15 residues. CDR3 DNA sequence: TGTGCCAGCAGCCCCCCAGTAGCGGGAGTGGGGGAGCAGTACTTC. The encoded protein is CASSPPVAGVGEQYF. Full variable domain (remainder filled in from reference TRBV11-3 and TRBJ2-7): EAGVVQSPRYKIIEKKQPVAFWCNPISGHNTLYWYLQNLGQGPELLIRYENEEAVDDSQLPKDRFSAERLKGVDSTLKIQPAELGDSAVYLCASSPPVAGVGEQYFGPGTRLTVT.

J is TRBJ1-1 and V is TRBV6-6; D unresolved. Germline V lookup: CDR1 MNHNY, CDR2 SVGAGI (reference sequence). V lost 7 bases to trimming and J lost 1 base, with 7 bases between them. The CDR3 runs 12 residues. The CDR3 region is CASISSNTEAFF. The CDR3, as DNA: TGTGCCAGCATCTCGTCGAACACTGAAGCTTTCTTT.

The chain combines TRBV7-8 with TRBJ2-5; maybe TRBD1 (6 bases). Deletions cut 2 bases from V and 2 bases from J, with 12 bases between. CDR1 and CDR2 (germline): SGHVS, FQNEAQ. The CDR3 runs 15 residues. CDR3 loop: CASSLSQGIQETQYF. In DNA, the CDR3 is TGTGCCAGCAGCTTATCTCAGGGGATTCAAGAGACCCAGTACTTC.

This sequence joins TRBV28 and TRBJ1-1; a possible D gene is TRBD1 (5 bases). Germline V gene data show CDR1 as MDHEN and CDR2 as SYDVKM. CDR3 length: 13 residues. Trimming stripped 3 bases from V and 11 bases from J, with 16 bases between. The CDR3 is CASSLAWGNQAFF. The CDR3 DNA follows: TGTGCCAGCAGTTTGGCCTGGGGGAATCAGGCTTTCTTT.

CDR3 protein: CASSYDPGTDTQYF. CDR3 DNA sequence: TGTGCCAGCAGTTACGACCCGGGAACAGATACGCAGTATTTT. The V gene is TRBV6-5, the J gene TRBJ2-3; the D gene is possibly TRBD2 (5 bases). Germline V gene data show CDR1 as MNHEY and CDR2 as SVGAGI. The CDR3 runs to 14 residues. Trimming stripped 2 bases from V and 3 bases from J, with 9 bases between.

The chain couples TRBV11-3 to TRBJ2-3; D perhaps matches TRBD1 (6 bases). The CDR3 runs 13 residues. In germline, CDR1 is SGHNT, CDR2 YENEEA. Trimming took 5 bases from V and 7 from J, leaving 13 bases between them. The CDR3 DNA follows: TGTGCCAGCAGCACTCGGGACACCAATACGCAGTATTTT. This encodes CASSTRDTNTQYF. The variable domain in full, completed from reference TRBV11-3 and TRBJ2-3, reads EAGVVQSPRYKIIEKKQPVAFWCNPISGHNTLYWYLQNLGQGPELLIRYENEEAVDDSQLPKDRFSAERLKGVDSTLKIQPAELGDSAVYLCASSTRDTNTQYFGPGTRLTVL.

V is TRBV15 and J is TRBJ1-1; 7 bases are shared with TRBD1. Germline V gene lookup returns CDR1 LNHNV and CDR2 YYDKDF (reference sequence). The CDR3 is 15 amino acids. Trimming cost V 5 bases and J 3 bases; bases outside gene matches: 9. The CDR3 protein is CATSSWTGVYTEAFF. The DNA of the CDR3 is TGTGCCACCAGCTCCTGGACAGGCGTCTACACTGAAGCTTTCTTT.

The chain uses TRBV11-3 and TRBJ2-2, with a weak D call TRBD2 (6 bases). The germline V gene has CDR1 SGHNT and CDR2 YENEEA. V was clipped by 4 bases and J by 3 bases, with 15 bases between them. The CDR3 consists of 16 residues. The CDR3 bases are TGTGCCAGCAGCTCCCGAAGAGGGGAGGACACCGGGGAGCTGTTTTTT. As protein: CASSSRRGEDTGELFF.

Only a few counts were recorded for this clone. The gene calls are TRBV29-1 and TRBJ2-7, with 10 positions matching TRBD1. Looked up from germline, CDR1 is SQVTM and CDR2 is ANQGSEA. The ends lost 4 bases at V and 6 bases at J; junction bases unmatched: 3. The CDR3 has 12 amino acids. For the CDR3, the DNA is TGCAGCGTTGGCGGGACAGGGGCCGAGCAGTACTTC. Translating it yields CSVGGTGAEQYF.

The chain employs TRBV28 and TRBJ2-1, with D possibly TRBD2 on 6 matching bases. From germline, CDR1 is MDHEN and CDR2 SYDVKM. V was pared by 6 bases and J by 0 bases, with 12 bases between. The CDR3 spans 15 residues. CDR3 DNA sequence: TGTGCCAGCAGCCCCTTAGCGGACTCCTACAATGAGCAGTTCTTC. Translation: CASSPLADSYNEQFF.

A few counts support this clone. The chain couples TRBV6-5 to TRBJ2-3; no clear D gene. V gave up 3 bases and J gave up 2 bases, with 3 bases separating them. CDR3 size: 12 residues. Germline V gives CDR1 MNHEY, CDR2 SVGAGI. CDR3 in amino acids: CASSYFTDTQYF. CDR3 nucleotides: TGTGCCAGCAGTTATTTCACAGATACGCAGTATTTT.

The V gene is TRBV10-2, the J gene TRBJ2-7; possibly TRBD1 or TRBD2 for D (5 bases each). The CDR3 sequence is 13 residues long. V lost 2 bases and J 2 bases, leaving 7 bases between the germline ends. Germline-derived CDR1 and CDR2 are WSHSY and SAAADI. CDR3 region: CASSEGGPYEQYF. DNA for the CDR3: TGCGCCAGCAGTGAGGGGGGTCCCTACGAGCAGTACTTC.

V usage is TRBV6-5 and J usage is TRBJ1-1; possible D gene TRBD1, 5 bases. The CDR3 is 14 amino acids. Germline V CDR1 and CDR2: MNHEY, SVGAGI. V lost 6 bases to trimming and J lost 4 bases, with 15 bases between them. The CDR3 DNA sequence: TGTGCCAGCAGACGGGGCCAGGGCAGCACTGAAGCTTTCTTT. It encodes CASRRGQGSTEAFF.

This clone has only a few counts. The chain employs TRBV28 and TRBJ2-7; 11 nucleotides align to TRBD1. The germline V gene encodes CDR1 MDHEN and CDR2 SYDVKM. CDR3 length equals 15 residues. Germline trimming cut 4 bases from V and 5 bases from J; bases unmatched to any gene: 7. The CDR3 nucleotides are TGTGCCAGCAGTTCTGTCCCGGGACAGGGGGACGAGCAGTACTTC. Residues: CASSSVPGQGDEQYF.

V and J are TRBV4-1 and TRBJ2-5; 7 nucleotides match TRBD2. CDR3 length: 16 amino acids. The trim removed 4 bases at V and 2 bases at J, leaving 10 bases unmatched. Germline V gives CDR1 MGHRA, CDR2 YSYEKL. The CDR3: CASSRTPSSGQETQYF. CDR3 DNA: TGCGCCAGCAGCCGGACACCCTCTAGCGGACAAGAGACCCAGTACTTC.